These 22 T cell receptor beta chains came from one sample sequenced in a study of T cells in localized non-small cell lung cancer. The repertoire was sequenced with immunoSEQ multiplex PCR; TCRdb's copy has only in-frame clones and lacks some. The top ten clones hold 3.5% to 5.5% of a sample with 15,000 to 20,000 clones, 83% of them seen once. Sequencing was performed on peripheral blood, taken before any cancer treatment. The receptors stem from a man aged 35 to 70 with stage I lung adenocarcinoma.

The rearrangement joins TRBV7-2 to TRBJ1-1; D unresolved. Per the germline V gene, CDR1 is SGHTA and CDR2 is FQGNSA. The V and J ends lost 5 bases and 1 base respectively, with 14 bases between them. This CDR3 has 15 amino acids. As DNA, the CDR3 is TGTGCCAGCAGCGCAATAGGTTTTGAGAACACTGAAGCTTTCTTT. Encoded protein: CASSAIGFENTEAFF. Full variable domain (rest looked up from reference TRBV7-2 and TRBJ1-1): GAGVSQSPSNKVTEKGKDVELRCDPISGHTALYWYRQSLGQGLEFLIYFQGNSAPDKSGLPSDRFSAERTGGSVSTLTIQRTQQEDSAVYLCASSAIGFENTEAFFGQGTRLTVV.

V gene TRBV28 combines with J gene TRBJ2-1; the D gene is possibly TRBD1 (9 bases). The CDR3 is made up of 17 amino acids. V was shortened by 3 bases and J by 8 bases, with 23 bases between the two germline ends. Germline CDR1 is MDHEN and CDR2 is SYDVKM. In DNA form, the CDR3 reads TGTGCCAGCAGTTTTACCCGGGAGGGACAGGGATCCGATGAGCAGTTCTTC. Its protein product is CASSFTREGQGSDEQFF.

In its sample, this clone was seen a few times. The chain combines TRBV5-1 with TRBJ1-2, with D perhaps matching TRBD1 (5 bases). Germline V lookup: CDR1 SGHRS, CDR2 YFSETQ. This CDR3 comprises 14 residues. Trimming shortened V by 1 base and J by 3 bases, and 10 bases separated the two germline ends. This CDR3 reads CASSLRGVDYGYTF. For the CDR3, the DNA is TGCGCCAGCAGCTTGCGGGGCGTAGACTATGGCTACACCTTC. The full variable domain, rest sourced from reference TRBV5-1 and TRBJ1-2, is KAGVTQTPRYLIKTRGQQVTLSCSPISGHRSVSWYQQTPGQGLQFLFEYFSETQRNKGNFPGRFSGRQFSNSRSEMNVSTLELGDSALYLCASSLRGVDYGYTFGSGTRLTVV.

DNA for the CDR3: TGTGCCAGCAGTTATTTGGACAGAGATACGCAGTATTTT. Its translation is CASSYLDRDTQYF. The rearrangement uses TRBV6-4 and TRBJ2-3, with D possibly being TRBD1 (6 bases). Germline CDR1 and CDR2: MRHNA and SNTAGT. CDR3 length equals 13 residues. V was shortened by 5 bases and J by 5 bases, with 11 bases between the two germline ends.

The rearrangement links TRBV4-3 to TRBJ1-2; tentatively, D is TRBD1 (5 bases). Germline-derived CDR1 and CDR2 are LGHNA and YSLEER. Trimming stripped 0 bases from V and 3 bases from J, with 11 bases between. The CDR3 extends over 15 amino acids. The CDR3 sequence: CASSQEGAGHYGYTF. CDR3 in DNA: TGCGCCAGCAGCCAAGAGGGAGCAGGGCACTATGGCTACACCTTC.

V and J are TRBV4-2 and TRBJ2-3; tentatively, D is TRBD2 (6 bases). V was trimmed by 1 base and J by 11 bases, leaving 22 bases between them. This CDR3 contains 16 residues. The germline V gene encodes CDR1 LGHNA and CDR2 YNFKEQ. The CDR3 loop is CASSQAIGLARVMQYF. CDR3 sequence (DNA): TGTGCCAGCAGCCAAGCTATTGGGCTAGCGAGGGTAATGCAGTATTTT.

In this sample, this clone turned up once. The rearrangement links TRBV9 to TRBJ1-2; 11 positions agree with TRBD1. J gave up 6 bases and V 4 bases, and 14 bases lay outside the gene matches. CDR1 and CDR2 from the germline V gene are SGDLS and YYNGEE. The CDR3 is made up of 17 amino acids. CDR3 sequence reads: CASSLSSRDRGGNGYTF. CDR3 sequence (DNA): TGTGCCAGCAGCCTTTCTTCCCGGGACAGGGGGGGAAATGGCTACACCTTC.

The rearrangement links TRBV6-5 to TRBJ2-7; 7 nucleotides agree with TRBD1. Unmatched junction bases numbered 2, after V lost 0 bases and J lost 0 bases. The CDR3 is 15 residues long. Germline CDR1 reads MNHEY; CDR2 reads SVGAGI. The CDR3, as DNA: TGTGCCAGCAGTTACTCGAAGGGGGCCTCCTACGAGCAGTACTTC. It specifies CASSYSKGASYEQYF.

The gene calls are TRBV5-1 and TRBJ2-3; the match to TRBD2 covers 9 bases. Per the germline V gene, CDR1 is SGHRS and CDR2 is YFSETQ. CDR3 length equals 14 residues. V shed 5 bases, J shed 4 bases, and the junction held 5 bases outside the gene matches. The DNA of the CDR3 is TGCGCCAGCAGAAAGCGGGAGGACCCAGATACGCAGTATTTT. Protein product: CASRKREDPDTQYF.

The genes are TRBV6-1 and TRBJ2-7; TRBD1 matches 8 bases. In germline, CDR1 is MNHNS, CDR2 SASEGT. This CDR3 is built from 16 residues. Trimming cost V 3 bases and J 2 bases; bases outside gene matches: 9. The CDR3 region is CASSDPGTGATYEQYF. In nucleotides, the CDR3 is TGTGCCAGCAGTGATCCCGGGACAGGCGCTACCTACGAGCAGTACTTC.

V is TRBV7-9 and J is TRBJ2-1; 13 bases line up with TRBD2. V lost 1 base and J lost 3; bases outside the gene matches: 3. CDR1 and CDR2 from the germline V gene are SEHNR and FQNEAQ (reference sequence). The CDR3 totals 17 residues. The CDR3 protein is CASSLEGLAGVYNEQFF. The CDR3 bases are TGTGCCAGCAGCTTAGAAGGACTAGCGGGAGTCTACAATGAGCAGTTCTTC.

Points on this clone: The junction and the germline gene differ at one end; a read error may be behind it. This same CDR3 is encoded by further DNA sequences in the sample. V and J are TRBV7-2 and TRBJ1-6; no clear D. The length of the CDR3 is 16 residues. The germline gives CDR1 SGHTA, CDR2 FQGNSA. The CDR3 loop reads CASSLVSVSYNSPLHF. In DNA, the CDR3 is TGTGCCAGCAGCTTAGTCAGCGTTTCCTATAATTCGCCCCTCCACTTT.

This sequence joins TRBV27 and TRBJ2-1; 10 bases line up with TRBD2. After removal of 6 bases from V and 4 bases from J, the junction contained 6 bases not matched to a gene. In germline, CDR1 is MNHEY, CDR2 SMNVEV (reference sequence). This CDR3 is 15 amino acids long. CDR3 loop: CASSPSGSWYNEQFF. The CDR3 DNA reads TGTGCCAGCAGCCCTAGCGGGAGTTGGTACAATGAGCAGTTCTTC.

Written as DNA, the CDR3 is TGTGCCAGCAGTGAATATGAGGGGAACACTGAAGCTTTCTTT. Encoded protein: CASSEYEGNTEAFF. This chain connects TRBV6-4 to TRBJ1-1; no clear D. CDR3 size: 14 residues. Trimming pared 3 bases from V and 1 base from J, leaving 9 bases between. Per the germline V gene, CDR1 is MRHNA and CDR2 is SNTAGT.

The chain joins TRBV29-1 to TRBJ2-3; 7 bases line up with TRBD1. Germline CDR1 is SQVTM and CDR2 is ANQGSEA. After removal of 6 bases from V and 5 bases from J, the junction contained 5 bases not matched to a gene. The CDR3 runs to 12 residues. CDR3 coding DNA: TGCAGCGTATCACAGGGGAAAGATACGCAGTATTTT. Translation: CSVSQGKDTQYF.

The CDR3 spells CASRPGQANTEAFF. The CDR3 DNA reads TGTGCCAGCAGACCGGGACAGGCAAACACTGAAGCTTTCTTT. V is TRBV6-1 and J is TRBJ1-1; 8 bases align to TRBD1. The J segment lost 2 bases and the V segment lost 6 bases, leaving 5 bases of the junction unmatched. CDR1 and CDR2 (germline): MNHNS, SASEGT. The CDR3 contains 14 residues.

The chain couples TRBV18 to TRBJ1-3; possibly TRBD1 for D (6 bases). There are 19 residues in the CDR3. Trimming pared 6 bases from V and 5 bases from J, leaving 29 bases between. Germline CDR1 KGHSH, CDR2 LQKENI. The CDR3 reads CASSPLNREDLLNRNTIYF. The CDR3, as DNA: TGTGCCAGCTCTCCTCTCAACAGGGAGGATCTTCTAAATCGAAACACCATATATTTT.

The chain employs TRBV28 and TRBJ2-3; 7 bases are shared with TRBD2. There are 15 residues in the CDR3. Per germline, CDR1 MDHEN and CDR2 SYDVKM. V dropped 5 bases and J dropped 0; count of bases not matched to a gene: 5. The CDR3 loop is CASSHGTTSTDTQYF. The CDR3 nucleotides are TGTGCCAGCAGTCACGGGACTACTAGCACAGATACGCAGTATTTT.

The rearrangement joins TRBV5-1 to TRBJ2-2; D not certain. Germline V gene lookup returns CDR1 SGHRS and CDR2 YFSETQ. With 2 bases removed from V and 2 bases from J, the gap between germline ends came to 1 base. There are 12 residues in the CDR3. The CDR3 DNA sequence: TGCGCCAGCAGCTTCAACACCGGGGAGCTGTTTTTT. Translated: CASSFNTGELFF.

The chain carries TRBV28 and TRBJ2-1; 9 bases are a match to TRBD2. Germline assignment: CDR1 MDHEN and CDR2 SYDVKM. V lost 4 bases, J lost 7 bases, and 11 bases stayed unmatched. The CDR3 is made up of 16 amino acids. CDR3 amino acids: CASSSRGLAGKNEQFF. CDR3 DNA: TGTGCCAGCAGTTCCCGGGGACTAGCTGGGAAGAATGAGCAGTTCTTC.

The chain links TRBV27 to TRBJ1-2; 8 bases fit TRBD1. There are 14 residues in the CDR3. The V segment lost 6 bases and the J segment 3 bases; nucleotides outside the gene matches: 6. Germline V lookup: CDR1 MNHEY, CDR2 SMNVEV (reference sequence). CDR3 sequence: CASSPGQGYYGYTF. Here the CDR3 DNA reads TGTGCCAGCAGCCCTGGACAGGGTTACTATGGCTACACCTTC.

The chain is built from TRBV7-3 and TRBJ2-2; D unresolved. V was pared by 8 bases and J by 0 bases, with 16 bases between. The germline V gene encodes CDR1 SGHTA and CDR2 FQGTGA. This CDR3 contains 16 residues. DNA for the CDR3: TGTGCCAGCGCTGTGGGCGGCTGGCCGAACACCGGGGAGCTGTTTTTT. Protein: CASAVGGWPNTGELFF.